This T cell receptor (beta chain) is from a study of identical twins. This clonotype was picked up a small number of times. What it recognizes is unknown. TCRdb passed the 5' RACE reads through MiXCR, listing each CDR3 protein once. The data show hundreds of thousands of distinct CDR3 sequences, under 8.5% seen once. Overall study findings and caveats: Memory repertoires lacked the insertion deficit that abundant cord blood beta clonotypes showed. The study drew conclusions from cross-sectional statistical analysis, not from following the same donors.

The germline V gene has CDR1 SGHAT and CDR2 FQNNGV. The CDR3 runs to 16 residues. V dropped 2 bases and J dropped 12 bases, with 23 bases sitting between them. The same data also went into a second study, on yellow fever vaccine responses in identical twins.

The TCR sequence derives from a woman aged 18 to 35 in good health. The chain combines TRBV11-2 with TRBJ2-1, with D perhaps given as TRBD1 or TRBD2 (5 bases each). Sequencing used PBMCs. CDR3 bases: TGTGCCAGCAGCTTACGCGAGGACTCCTACCCCCAGGGGCAGTTCTTC. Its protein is CASSLREDSYPQGQFF.